These 14 T cell receptor beta chains share one sample of origin, sequenced in a study of blood T cell repertoires in COVID-19. Libraries were prepared by immunoSEQ multiplex PCR; TCRdb keeps only in-frame clonotypes and omits some of them. The table lists around 150,000 clones, 88% of them singletons. The material sequenced was peripheral blood. These receptors were obtained from a man aged 50 or older with active or convalescent COVID-19.

J is TRBJ1-5 and V is TRBV28; the match to TRBD1 covers 7 bases. Germline CDR1 is MDHEN and CDR2 is SYDVKM. The junction had 11 bases not matched to a gene; V was cut back by 6 bases and J by 3 bases. The CDR3 spans 16 residues. The CDR3 bases are TGTGCCAGCAGCTATCCCGTGACAGGGATCAATCAGCCCCAGCATTTT. Its protein product is CASSYPVTGINQPQHF.

The rearrangement links TRBV7-3 to TRBJ2-3; D remains unclear. Trimming took off 5 bases at V and 1 base at J, with 4 bases between the two ends. Germline V gene sequence: CDR1 SGHTA, CDR2 FQGTGA. CDR3 length equals 12 residues. CDR3 nucleotides: TGTGCCAGCAGCCCTGGCACAGATACGCAGTATTTT. Residues: CASSPGTDTQYF.

DNA of the CDR3: TGTGCCAGCAGCTTGGGACGGACAGACTACAATGAGCAGTTCTTC. Translating it yields CASSLGRTDYNEQFF. The rearrangement links TRBV7-9 to TRBJ2-1; tentatively, D is TRBD1 (6 bases). The CDR3 loop spans 15 amino acids. From germline, CDR1 is SEHNR and CDR2 FQNEAQ (reference sequence). V gave up 3 bases and J gave up 3 bases, with 12 bases separating them.

CDR3 DNA sequence: TGTGCCACCAGTGGGAGGGATAATTCACCCCTCCACTTT. As protein: CATSGRDNSPLHF. This rearrangement joins TRBV24-1 to TRBJ1-6; D remains ambiguous. The germline V gene has CDR1 KGHDR and CDR2 SFDVKD. V lost 5 bases and J lost 5, with 6 bases in between. The CDR3 loop spans 13 amino acids.

The rearrangement joins TRBV2 to TRBJ1-5; 7 bases align to TRBD1. CDR3 length: 14 residues. Germline CDR1 and CDR2: SNHLY and FYNNEI. V shed 6 bases and J 6 bases; nucleotides not matched to a gene: 8. The CDR3 DNA sequence: TGTGCCAGCAGATCACAGGGGATAGGTCAGCCCCAGCATTTT. It codes for CASRSQGIGQPQHF.

This clone was observed once. The V and J genes are TRBV2 and TRBJ1-5; D is possibly TRBD1 (5 bases). The CDR3 has 14 residues. The V gene's germline CDR1 is SNHLY and CDR2 FYNNEI. The ends were cut back, 4 bases at V and 9 bases at J, with 16 bases in the middle. The CDR3, as DNA: TGTGCCAGCAGTGCACGGCAGGGCCCCGGGCCCCAGCATTTT. Protein product: CASSARQGPGPQHF.

J is TRBJ2-5 and V is TRBV5-5, with 9 bases fitting TRBD1. CDR1 and CDR2 (germline): SGHKS, YYEKEE (reference sequence). After removal of 2 bases from V and 1 base from J, the junction contained 3 bases not matched to a gene. CDR3 size: 15 residues. The CDR3 is CASSLGTGPQETQYF. As DNA, the CDR3 is TGTGCCAGCAGCTTAGGGACAGGGCCCCAAGAGACCCAGTACTTC.

This chain joins TRBV28 and TRBJ2-1; 7 bases match TRBD2. Looked up from germline, CDR1 is MDHEN and CDR2 is SYDVKM. The trim removed 7 bases at V and 4 bases at J, leaving 10 bases unmatched. This CDR3 has 15 amino acids. This CDR3 reads CASNLIGRSYNEQFF. In nucleotides, the CDR3 is TGTGCCAGCAACCTTATCGGGAGGTCATACAATGAGCAGTTCTTC. The whole variable domain, filled in from reference TRBV28 and TRBJ2-1, reads DVKVTQSSRYLVKRTGEKVFLECVQDMDHENMFWYRQDPGLGLRLIYFSYDVKMKEKGDIPEGYSVSREKKERFSLILESASTNQTSMYLCASNLIGRSYNEQFFGPGTRLTVL.

The chain combines TRBV4-1 with TRBJ2-1, with 9 bases matching TRBD1. Per germline, CDR1 MGHRA and CDR2 YSYEKL. The trim removed 3 bases at V and 8 bases at J, leaving 5 bases unmatched. The CDR3 has 14 residues. In nucleotides, the CDR3 is TGCGCCAGCAGCCACTCCGGACAGGGGTATGAGCAGTTCTTC. Protein product: CASSHSGQGYEQFF.

The CDR3 here is CASSEWGGRYEQYF. In nucleotides, the CDR3 is TGTGCCAGCAGTGAATGGGGGGGGCGCTACGAGCAGTACTTC. J is TRBJ2-7 and V is TRBV6-1, with D possibly matching TRBD2 (7 bases). The germline CDR1 and CDR2 sequences are MNHNS and SASEGT. The CDR3 has 14 residues. Trimming took off 2 bases at V and 3 bases at J, with 11 bases between the two ends.

This clone was picked up one time. The chain combines TRBV7-9 with TRBJ2-7; TRBD1 matches at 7 bases. The germline V gene has CDR1 SEHNR and CDR2 FQNEAQ (reference sequence). The ends lost 5 bases at V and 0 bases at J; junction bases unmatched: 7. There are 15 residues in the CDR3. Written as DNA, the CDR3 is TGTGCCAGCAGCCTTCATAGGACAGGCTCCTACGAGCAGTACTTC. Amino acids: CASSLHRTGSYEQYF. Full variable domain (rest looked up from reference TRBV7-9 and TRBJ2-7): DTGVSQNPRHKITKRGQNVTFRCDPISEHNRLYWYRQTLGQGPEFLTYFQNEAQLEKSRLLSDRFSAERPKGSFSTLEIQRTEQGDSAMYLCASSLHRTGSYEQYFGPGTRLTVT.

In its sample, this clone was seen a few times. The V and J genes are TRBV28 and TRBJ1-1; D unresolved. The V and J ends lost 3 bases and 3 bases respectively, with 14 bases between them. CDR1 MDHEN and CDR2 SYDVKM come from the germline V gene. This CDR3 has 15 amino acids. The CDR3 region is CASSFFGTVDTEAFF. CDR3 nucleotides: TGTGCCAGCAGTTTTTTTGGTACTGTAGACACTGAAGCTTTCTTT. The whole variable domain, filled in from reference TRBV28 and TRBJ1-1, reads DVKVTQSSRYLVKRTGEKVFLECVQDMDHENMFWYRQDPGLGLRLIYFSYDVKMKEKGDIPEGYSVSREKKERFSLILESASTNQTSMYLCASSFFGTVDTEAFFGQGTRLTVV.

J is TRBJ1-3 and V is TRBV19; D gene ambiguous. The CDR3 contains 16 residues. Trimming pared 4 bases from V and 4 bases from J, leaving 17 bases between. Germline V gives CDR1 LNHDA, CDR2 SQIVND (reference sequence). In nucleotides, the CDR3 is TGTGCCAGTAGTACCTTCACGGGATCGGCCGGAAACACCATATATTTT. Translated, it gives CASSTFTGSAGNTIYF.

V gene TRBV6-1 combines with J gene TRBJ2-5, with D maybe TRBD1 (7 bases). The CDR3 totals 16 residues. Trimming cost V 4 bases and J 6 bases, with 21 bases left between them. Germline V CDR1 and CDR2: MNHNS, SASEGT. The CDR3 DNA is TGTGCCAGCAGTGCCCGGGTGTGGGGGGACAGCAAGACCCAGTACTTC. It specifies CASSARVWGDSKTQYF.